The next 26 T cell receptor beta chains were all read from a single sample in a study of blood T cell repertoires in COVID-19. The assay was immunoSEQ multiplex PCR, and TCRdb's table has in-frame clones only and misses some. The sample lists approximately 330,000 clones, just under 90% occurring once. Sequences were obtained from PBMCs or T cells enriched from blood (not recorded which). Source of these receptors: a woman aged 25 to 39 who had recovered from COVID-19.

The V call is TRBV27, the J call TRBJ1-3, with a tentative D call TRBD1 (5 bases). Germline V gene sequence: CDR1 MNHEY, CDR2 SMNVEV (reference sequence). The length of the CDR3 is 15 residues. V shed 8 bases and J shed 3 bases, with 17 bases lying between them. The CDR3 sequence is CASSPGGTYGNTIYF. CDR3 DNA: TGTGCCAGCTCTCCTGGGGGGACGTATGGAAACACCATATATTTT.

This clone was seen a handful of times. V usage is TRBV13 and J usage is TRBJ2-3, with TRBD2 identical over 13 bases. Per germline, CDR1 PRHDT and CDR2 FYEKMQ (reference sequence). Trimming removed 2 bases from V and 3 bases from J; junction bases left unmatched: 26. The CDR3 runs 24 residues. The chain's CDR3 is CASSLPLRSSAAGLAGVGTDTQYF. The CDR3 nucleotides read TGTGCCAGCAGCTTACCACTACGAAGCTCGGCTGCCGGACTAGCGGGAGTGGGTACAGATACGCAGTATTTT.

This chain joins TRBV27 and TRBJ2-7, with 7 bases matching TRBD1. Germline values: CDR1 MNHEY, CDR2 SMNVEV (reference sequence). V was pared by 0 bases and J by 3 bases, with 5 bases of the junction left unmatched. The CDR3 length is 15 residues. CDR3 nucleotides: TGTGCCAGCAGTTTATCTCGGGACAGCTTCTACGAGCAGTACTTC. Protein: CASSLSRDSFYEQYF.

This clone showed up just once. The CDR3 DNA reads as TGTGCCAGCAGTGAAGGGACAGGGGAGTCCTACGAGCAGTACTTC. This encodes CASSEGTGESYEQYF. The J gene is TRBJ2-7, the V gene TRBV2, with 9 bases that match TRBD1. This CDR3 has 15 amino acids. V was pared by 1 base and J by 1 base, with 2 bases of the junction left unmatched. Germline lookup yields CDR1 SNHLY and CDR2 FYNNEI.

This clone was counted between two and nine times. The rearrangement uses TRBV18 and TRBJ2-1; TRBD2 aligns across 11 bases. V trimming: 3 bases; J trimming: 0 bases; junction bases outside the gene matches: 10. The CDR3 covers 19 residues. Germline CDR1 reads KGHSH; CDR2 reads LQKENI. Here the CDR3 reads CASSPFLTSGSSSYNEQFF. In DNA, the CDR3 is TGTGCCAGCTCACCGTTTTTAACTAGCGGGAGCAGCTCCTACAATGAGCAGTTCTTC. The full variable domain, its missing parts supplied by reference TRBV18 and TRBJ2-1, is NAGVMQNPRHLVRRRGQEARLRCSPMKGHSHVYWYRQLPEEGLKFMVYLQKENIIDESGMPKERFSAEFPKEGPSILRIQQVVRGDSAAYFCASSPFLTSGSSSYNEQFFGPGTRLTVL.

As DNA, the CDR3 is TGCAGCGTTGAACGTACCCCAGGGTTCGATTCTACTGAAGCTTTCTTT. Translated: CSVERTPGFDSTEAFF. This rearrangement joins TRBV29-1 to TRBJ1-1; D perhaps matches TRBD1 (5 bases). This CDR3 is 16 amino acids long. Germline V lookup: CDR1 SQVTM, CDR2 ANQGSEA. The germline V and J ends were trimmed by 2 bases and 5 bases, with 21 bases remaining between them.

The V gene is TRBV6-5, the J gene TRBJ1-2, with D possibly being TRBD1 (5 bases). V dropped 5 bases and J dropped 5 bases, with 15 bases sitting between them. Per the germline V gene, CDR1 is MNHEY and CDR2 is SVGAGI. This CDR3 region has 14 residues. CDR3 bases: TGTGCCAGCAGTCCCGCAACAGGAGCGTATGGCTACACCTTC. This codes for CASSPATGAYGYTF.

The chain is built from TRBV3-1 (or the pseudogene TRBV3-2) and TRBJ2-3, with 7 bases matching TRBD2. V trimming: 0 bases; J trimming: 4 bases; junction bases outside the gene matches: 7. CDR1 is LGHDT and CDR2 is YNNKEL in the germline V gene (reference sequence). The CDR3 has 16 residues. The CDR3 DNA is TGTGCCAGCAGCCAAGAAGGCGGGGGAGGGGCAGATACGCAGTATTTT. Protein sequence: CASSQEGGGGADTQYF.

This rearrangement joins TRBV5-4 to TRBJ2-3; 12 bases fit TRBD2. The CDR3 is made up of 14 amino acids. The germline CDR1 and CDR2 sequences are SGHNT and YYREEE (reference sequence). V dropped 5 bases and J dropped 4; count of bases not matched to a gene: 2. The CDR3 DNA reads TGTGCCAGCAGAAGACTAGCGGGAGCAGATACGCAGTATTTT. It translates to CASRRLAGADTQYF. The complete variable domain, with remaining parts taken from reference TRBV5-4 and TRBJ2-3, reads ETGVTQSPTHLIKTRGQQVTLRCSSQSGHNTVSWYQQALGQGPQFIFQYYREEENGRGNFPPRFSGLQFPNYSSELNVNALELDDSALYLCASRRLAGADTQYFGPGTRLTVL.

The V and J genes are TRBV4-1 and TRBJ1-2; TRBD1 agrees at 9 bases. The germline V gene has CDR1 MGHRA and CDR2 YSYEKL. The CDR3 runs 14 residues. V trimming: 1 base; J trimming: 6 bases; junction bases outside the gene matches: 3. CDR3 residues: CASSQGDRAHGYTF. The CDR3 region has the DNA TGCGCCAGCAGCCAAGGGGACAGGGCCCATGGCTACACCTTC.

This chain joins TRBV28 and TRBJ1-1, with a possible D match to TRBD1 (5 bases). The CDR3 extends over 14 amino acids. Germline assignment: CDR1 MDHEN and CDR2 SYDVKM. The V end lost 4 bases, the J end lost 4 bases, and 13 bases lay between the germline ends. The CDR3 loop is CASSWAHGATEAFF. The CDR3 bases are TGTGCCAGCAGTTGGGCCCATGGGGCCACTGAAGCTTTCTTT.

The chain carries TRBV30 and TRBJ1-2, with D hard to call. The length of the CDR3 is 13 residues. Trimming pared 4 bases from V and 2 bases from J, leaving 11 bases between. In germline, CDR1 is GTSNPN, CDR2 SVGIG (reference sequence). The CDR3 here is CAWTPRGNYGYTF. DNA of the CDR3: TGTGCCTGGACTCCCCGAGGCAACTATGGCTACACCTTC.

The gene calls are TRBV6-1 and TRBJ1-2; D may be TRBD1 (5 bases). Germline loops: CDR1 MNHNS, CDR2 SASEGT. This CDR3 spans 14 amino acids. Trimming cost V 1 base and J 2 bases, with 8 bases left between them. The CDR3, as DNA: TGTGCCAGCAGTGAAGTCAGGGCGAACTATGGCTACACCTTC. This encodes CASSEVRANYGYTF.

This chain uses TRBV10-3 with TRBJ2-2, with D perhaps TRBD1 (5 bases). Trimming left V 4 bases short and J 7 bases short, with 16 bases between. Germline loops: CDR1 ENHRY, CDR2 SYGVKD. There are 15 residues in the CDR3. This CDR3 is CAISASSRAGGELFF. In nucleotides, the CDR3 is TGTGCCATCAGTGCGTCAAGCAGGGCTGGCGGGGAGCTGTTTTTT.

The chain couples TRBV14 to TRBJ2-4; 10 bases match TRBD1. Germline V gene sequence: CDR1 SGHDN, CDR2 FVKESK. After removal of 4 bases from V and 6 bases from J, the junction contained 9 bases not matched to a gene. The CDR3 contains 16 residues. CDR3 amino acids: CASSPPTGTGVNIQYF. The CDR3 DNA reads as TGTGCCAGCAGCCCCCCCACCGGGACAGGGGTAAACATTCAGTACTTC.

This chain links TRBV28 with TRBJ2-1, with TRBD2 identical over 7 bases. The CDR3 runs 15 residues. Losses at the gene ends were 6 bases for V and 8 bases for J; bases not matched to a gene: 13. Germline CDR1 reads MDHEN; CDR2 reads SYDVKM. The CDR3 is CASSSLADFGDEQFF. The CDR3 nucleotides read TGTGCCAGCAGCTCCCTAGCGGACTTCGGGGATGAGCAGTTCTTC.

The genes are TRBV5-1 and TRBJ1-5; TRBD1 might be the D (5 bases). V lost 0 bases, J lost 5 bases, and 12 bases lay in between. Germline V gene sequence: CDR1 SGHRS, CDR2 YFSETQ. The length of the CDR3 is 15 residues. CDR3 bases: TGCGCCAGCAGCTTGGATGCGGGACCCCATCAGCCCCAGCATTTT. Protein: CASSLDAGPHQPQHF.

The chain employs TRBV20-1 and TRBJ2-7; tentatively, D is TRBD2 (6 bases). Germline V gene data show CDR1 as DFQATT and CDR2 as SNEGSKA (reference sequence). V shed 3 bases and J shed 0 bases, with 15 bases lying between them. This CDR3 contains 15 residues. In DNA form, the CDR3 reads TGCAGTGCTAGTAGGGCGGGGACGAGCTCCTACGAGCAGTACTTC. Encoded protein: CSASRAGTSSYEQYF.

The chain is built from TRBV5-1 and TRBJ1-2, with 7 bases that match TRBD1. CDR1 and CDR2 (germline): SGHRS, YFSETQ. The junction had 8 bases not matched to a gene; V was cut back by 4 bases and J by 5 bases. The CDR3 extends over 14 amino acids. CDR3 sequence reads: CASSGGQGEYGYTF. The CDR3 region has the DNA TGCGCCAGCAGCGGCGGGCAGGGGGAATATGGCTACACCTTC.

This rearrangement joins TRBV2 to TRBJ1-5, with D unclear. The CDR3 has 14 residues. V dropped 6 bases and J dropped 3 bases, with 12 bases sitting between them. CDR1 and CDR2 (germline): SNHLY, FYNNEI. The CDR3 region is CASRTAGNNQPQHF. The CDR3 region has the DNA TGTGCCAGCAGGACCGCCGGGAACAATCAGCCCCAGCATTTT.

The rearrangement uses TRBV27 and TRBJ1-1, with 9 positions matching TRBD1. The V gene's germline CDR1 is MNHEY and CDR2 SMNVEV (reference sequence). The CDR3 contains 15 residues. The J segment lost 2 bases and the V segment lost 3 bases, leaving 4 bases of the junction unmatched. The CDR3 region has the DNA TGTGCCAGCAGTTTGGGGACAGGGCTCAACACTGAAGCTTTCTTT. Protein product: CASSLGTGLNTEAFF.

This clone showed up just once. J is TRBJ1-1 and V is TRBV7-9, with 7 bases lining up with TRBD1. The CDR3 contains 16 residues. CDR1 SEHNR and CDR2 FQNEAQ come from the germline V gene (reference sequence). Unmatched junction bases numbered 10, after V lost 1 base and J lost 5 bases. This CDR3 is CASSLGVTGSGTEAFF. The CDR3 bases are TGTGCCAGCAGCTTAGGGGTGACAGGGAGTGGGACTGAAGCTTTCTTT.

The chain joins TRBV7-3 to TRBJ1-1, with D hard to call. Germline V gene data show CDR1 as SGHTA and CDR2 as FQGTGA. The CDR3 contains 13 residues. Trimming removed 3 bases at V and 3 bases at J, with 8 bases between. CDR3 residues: CASSFMRDTEAFF. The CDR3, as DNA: TGTGCCAGCAGCTTCATGAGGGACACTGAAGCTTTCTTT.

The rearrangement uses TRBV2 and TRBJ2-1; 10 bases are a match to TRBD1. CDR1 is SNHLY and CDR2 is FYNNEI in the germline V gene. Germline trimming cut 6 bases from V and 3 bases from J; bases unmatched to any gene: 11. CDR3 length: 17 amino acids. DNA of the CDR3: TGTGCCAGCAGACAAGACAGGGGGCTCGTTATCTACAATGAGCAGTTCTTC. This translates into CASRQDRGLVIYNEQFF.

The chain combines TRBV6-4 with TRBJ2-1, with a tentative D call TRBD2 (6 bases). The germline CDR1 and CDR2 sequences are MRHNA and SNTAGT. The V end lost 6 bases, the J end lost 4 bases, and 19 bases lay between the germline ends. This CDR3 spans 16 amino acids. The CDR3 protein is CASSPLARDLYNEQFF. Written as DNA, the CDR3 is TGTGCCAGCAGCCCATTGGCACGGGACTTATACAATGAGCAGTTCTTC.

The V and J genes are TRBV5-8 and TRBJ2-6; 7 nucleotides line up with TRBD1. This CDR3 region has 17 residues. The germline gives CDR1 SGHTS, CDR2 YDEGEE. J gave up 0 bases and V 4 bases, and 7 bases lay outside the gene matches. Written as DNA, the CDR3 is TGTGCCAGCAGCCCGACAGGGATTAGCTCTGGGGCCAACGTCCTGACTTTC. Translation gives CASSPTGISSGANVLTF.